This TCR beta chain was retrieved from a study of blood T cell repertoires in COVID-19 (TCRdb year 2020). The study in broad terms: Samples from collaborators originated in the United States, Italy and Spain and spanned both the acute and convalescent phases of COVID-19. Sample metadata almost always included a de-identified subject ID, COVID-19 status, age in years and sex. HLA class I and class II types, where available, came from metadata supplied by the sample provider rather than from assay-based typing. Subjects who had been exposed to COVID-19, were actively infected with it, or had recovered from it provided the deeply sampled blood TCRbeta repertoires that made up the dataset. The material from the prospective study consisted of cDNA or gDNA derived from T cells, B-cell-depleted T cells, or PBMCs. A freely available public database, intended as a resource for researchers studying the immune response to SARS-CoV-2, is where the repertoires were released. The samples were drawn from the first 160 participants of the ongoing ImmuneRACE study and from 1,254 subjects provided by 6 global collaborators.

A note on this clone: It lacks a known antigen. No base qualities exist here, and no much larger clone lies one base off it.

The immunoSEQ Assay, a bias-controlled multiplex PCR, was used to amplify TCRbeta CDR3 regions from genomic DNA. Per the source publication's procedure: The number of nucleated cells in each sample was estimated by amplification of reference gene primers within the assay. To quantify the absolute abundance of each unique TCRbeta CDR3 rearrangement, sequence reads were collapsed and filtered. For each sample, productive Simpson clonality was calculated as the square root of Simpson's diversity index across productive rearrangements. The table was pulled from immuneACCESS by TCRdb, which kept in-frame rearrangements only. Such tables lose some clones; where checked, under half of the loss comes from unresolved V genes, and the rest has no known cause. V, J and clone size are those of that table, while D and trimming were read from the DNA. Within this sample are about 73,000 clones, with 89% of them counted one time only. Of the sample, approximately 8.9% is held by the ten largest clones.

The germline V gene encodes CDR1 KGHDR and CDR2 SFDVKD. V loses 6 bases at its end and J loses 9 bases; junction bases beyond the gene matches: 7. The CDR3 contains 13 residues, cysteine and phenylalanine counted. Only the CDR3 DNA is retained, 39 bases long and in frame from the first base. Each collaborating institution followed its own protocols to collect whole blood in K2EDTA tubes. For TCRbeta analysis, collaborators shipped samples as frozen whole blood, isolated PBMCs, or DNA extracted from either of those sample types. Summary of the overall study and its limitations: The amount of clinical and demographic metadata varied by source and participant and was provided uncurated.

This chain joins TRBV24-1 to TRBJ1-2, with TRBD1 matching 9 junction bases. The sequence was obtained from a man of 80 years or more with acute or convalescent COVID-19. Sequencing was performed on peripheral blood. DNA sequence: TGTGCCACCAGTATAAGGGACAGGGTTTGCTACACCTTC. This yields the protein CATSIRDRVCYTF.